This T cell receptor (beta chain) comes out of a study of beta chain features in type 1 diabetes. Study outcomes and limitations: Fewer junction insertions and more nucleotide deletions appeared in type 1 diabetes patients. Moderately but significantly shorter TCRB CDR3s were found in Type 1 diabetes patients in all four CD4+ subsets.

Cells sorted by CD45RO/CCR7/CD25/CD127/CD95/CD27 comprised CD4+ naive, central memory, regulatory and stem cell-like memory cells. Every isolated RNA sample was fully reverse transcribed, so sequencing captured expressed TCRB transcripts. The table came from immunoSEQ multiplex PCR; TCRdb's copy has only in-frame clones and leaves some out. In the table there are about 700,000 clones, under 15% of which are singletons. In the case of this clone: Its antigen remains unidentified.

Input material: naive CD4+ T cells from blood. The receptor comes from a man between 18 and 29 years old with type 1 diabetes.

The CDR3 loop is CASSPDSLGEQYF. In nucleotides, the CDR3 is TGTGCCAGCAGCCCGGACTCCCTCGGAGAGCAGTACTTC. V and J are TRBV7-3 and TRBJ2-7, with D perhaps matching TRBD2 (5 bases). Per the germline V gene, CDR1 is SGHTA and CDR2 is FQGTGA. CDR3 length: 13 residues. Between the trimmed V and J ends, which lost 5 bases and 7 bases, there was a span of 15 bases.